These 20 T cell receptor beta chains came from one sample sequenced in a study of beta chain features in type 1 diabetes. Study-level points and caveats: Moderately but significantly shorter TCRB CDR3s were found in Type 1 diabetes patients in all four CD4+ subsets.

Every isolated RNA sample was fully reverse transcribed, so sequencing captured expressed TCRB transcripts. Assay: immunoSEQ multiplex PCR; the TCRdb copy retains only in-frame clones and omits some. The table lists about 370,000 clones, about 10% of them singletons. No antigens are known for them. Sequencing was carried out using central memory CD4+ T cells from blood. These receptors all come from a man aged 25 to 45 with type 1 diabetes.

In this sample, this clone turned up a few times. The rearrangement links TRBV20-1 to TRBJ2-1, with 8 bases fitting TRBD1. Germline V gene lookup returns CDR1 DFQATT and CDR2 SNEGSKA (reference sequence). The CDR3 covers 11 residues. The V and J ends lost 5 bases and 10 bases, in that order; junction bases with no gene match: 4. This CDR3 is CSAGQGGEQFF. In nucleotides, the CDR3 is TGCAGTGCTGGACAGGGCGGAGAGCAGTTCTTC.

This clone has a count of ten or more. The chain has TRBV14 and TRBJ1-2; D remains ambiguous. This CDR3 spans 15 amino acids. Trimming pared 3 bases from V and 4 bases from J, leaving 15 bases between. Germline CDR1 is SGHDN and CDR2 is FVKESK. CDR3 nucleotide sequence: TGTGCCAGCAGCCATGAGGACGGATGGTCCTATGGCTACACCTTC. Its protein is CASSHEDGWSYGYTF.

The genes are TRBV29-1 and TRBJ1-3, with a weak D call TRBD1 (6 bases). The germline V gene encodes CDR1 SQVTM and CDR2 ANQGSEA. Trimming took 3 bases from V and 4 from J, leaving 13 bases between them. The CDR3 has 14 amino acids. The CDR3 sequence is CSVDEGGSGNTIYF. The CDR3 DNA sequence: TGCAGCGTTGACGAGGGGGGGTCCGGAAACACCATATATTTT.

The V and J genes are TRBV28 and TRBJ1-2; 9 positions match TRBD1. The germline V gene has CDR1 MDHEN and CDR2 SYDVKM. Losses at the gene ends were 6 bases for V and 2 bases for J; bases not matched to a gene: 7. This CDR3 contains 15 residues. The CDR3 spells CASSLDRGTNYGYTF. The CDR3 bases are TGTGCCAGCAGCTTGGACAGGGGAACGAACTATGGCTACACCTTC.

There are a few counts of this clone. The chain joins TRBV7-9 to TRBJ2-1, with D perhaps matching TRBD2 (6 bases). Germline CDR1 reads SEHNR; CDR2 reads FQNEAQ (reference sequence). This CDR3 region has 14 residues. The V gene lost 5 bases and the J gene lost 5 bases, with 13 bases spanning the gap. CDR3 sequence reads: CASSERLVDNEQFF. DNA of the CDR3: TGTGCCAGCAGCGAAAGACTAGTTGACAATGAGCAGTTCTTC.

This clone has only a few counts. The V call is TRBV9, the J call TRBJ2-7; D is unclear. The CDR3 totals 15 residues. Trimming cost V 0 bases and J 4 bases, with 14 bases left between them. CDR1 and CDR2 from the germline V gene are SGDLS and YYNGEE. The CDR3 coding sequence is TGTGCCAGCAGCGTAGATCCGGGTCATCTTTACGAGCAGTACTTC. Translating it yields CASSVDPGHLYEQYF. Full variable domain (rest looked up from reference TRBV9 and TRBJ2-7): DSGVTQTPKHLITATGQRVTLRCSPRSGDLSVYWYQQSLDQGLQFLIQYYNGEERAKGNILERFSAQQFPDLHSELNLSSLELGDSALYFCASSVDPGHLYEQYFGPGTRLTVT.

This chain joins TRBV7-9 and TRBJ2-3; 12 nucleotides agree with TRBD2. CDR1 and CDR2 from the germline V gene are SEHNR and FQNEAQ (reference sequence). This CDR3 region has 17 residues. Trimming cost V 5 bases and J 7 bases; bases outside gene matches: 13. As DNA, the CDR3 is TGTGCCAGCAGCCCAAGGGGACTAGCGGGTTCAGGATATACGCAGTATTTT. Translation: CASSPRGLAGSGYTQYF.

This clone was counted a few times. V is TRBV18 and J is TRBJ2-1; D unresolved. With 3 bases removed from V and 3 bases from J, the gap between germline ends came to 9 bases. The CDR3 sequence is 14 residues long. Looked up from germline, CDR1 is KGHSH and CDR2 is LQKENI. CDR3: CASSPNSNYNEQFF. DNA of the CDR3: TGTGCCAGCTCACCCAACAGCAACTACAATGAGCAGTTCTTC.

This clone was counted a few times. The gene calls are TRBV2 and TRBJ1-2; no firm D call. CDR3 length equals 13 residues. The V gene lost 3 bases and the J gene lost 6 bases, with 11 bases spanning the gap. CDR1 and CDR2 from the germline V gene are SNHLY and FYNNEI. The CDR3 DNA follows: TGTGCCAGCAGTGACGCCCTTTTAAATGGCTACACCTTC. Amino acids: CASSDALLNGYTF. The whole variable domain, remainder taken from reference TRBV2 and TRBJ1-2, is EPEVTQTPSHQVTQMGQEVILRCVPISNHLYFYWYRQILGQKVEFLVSFYNNEISEKSEIFDDQFSVERPDGSNFTLKIRSTKLEDSAMYFCASSDALLNGYTFGSGTRLTVV.

The CDR3 here is CASSFPGLELGEQYF. Written as DNA, the CDR3 is TGTGCCAGCAGCTTCCCGGGACTAGAGCTAGGCGAGCAGTACTTC. This chain links TRBV5-8 with TRBJ2-7, with 8 bases matching TRBD2. The V segment lost 2 bases and the J segment 6 bases; nucleotides outside the gene matches: 10. Germline V gene sequence: CDR1 SGHTS, CDR2 YDEGEE. This CDR3 has 15 residues.

This clone showed up just a few times. This sequence joins TRBV4-2 and TRBJ2-7; 9 nucleotides align to TRBD2. The CDR3 contains 14 residues. With 4 bases clipped from V and 3 bases from J, the junction kept 4 bases outside the gene matches. The V gene's germline CDR1 is LGHNA and CDR2 YNFKEQ. CDR3 loop: CASSLSGGNYEQYF. The CDR3 DNA reads as TGTGCCAGCAGCCTTAGCGGGGGAAACTACGAGCAGTACTTC.

By share, this clone counts as medium-sized. The rearrangement uses TRBV7-2 and TRBJ2-5, with D unclear. Deletions cut 0 bases from V and 7 bases from J, with 3 bases between. This CDR3 contains 11 residues. Germline loops: CDR1 SGHTA, CDR2 FQGNSA. The CDR3 is CASSLAVTQYF. CDR3 coding DNA: TGTGCCAGCAGCTTAGCGGTGACCCAGTACTTC. Supplemented by reference TRBV7-2 and TRBJ2-5, the full variable domain reads GAGVSQSPSNKVTEKGKDVELRCDPISGHTALYWYRQSLGQGLEFLIYFQGNSAPDKSGLPSDRFSAERTGGSVSTLTIQRTQQEDSAVYLCASSLAVTQYFGPGTRLLVL.

This clone has more than one count but fewer than ten. A junction end diverges from the germline sequence, so it may reflect a read error. V is TRBV10-3 and J is TRBJ2-3, with TRBD2 matching 8 bases. Germline CDR1 is ENHRY and CDR2 is SYGVKD. This CDR3 contains 15 residues. The CDR3 nucleotides read TGTGCCAGCAGTTACTCACTAGCGGCCACAGATACGCAGTATTTT. Its translation is CASSYSLAATDTQYF.

The table lists this clone with a few counts. The chain carries TRBV27 and TRBJ2-7; 8 bases are shared with TRBD1. CDR3 size: 15 residues. The germline gives CDR1 MNHEY, CDR2 SMNVEV (reference sequence). The V and J ends lost 5 bases and 6 bases, in that order; junction bases with no gene match: 12. The CDR3 DNA follows: TGTGCCAGCAGTCCGTGGACAGGGAGGTCGGGCGAGCAGTACTTC. Amino acids: CASSPWTGRSGEQYF.

This clone was seen more than once but under ten times. The J gene is TRBJ2-5, the V gene TRBV7-9, with TRBD2 matching over 15 bases. This CDR3 has 17 amino acids. Unmatched junction bases numbered 7, after V lost 7 bases and J lost 1 base. Germline loops: CDR1 SEHNR, CDR2 FQNEAQ (reference sequence). The CDR3 DNA reads TGTGCCAGCACCCTCGGGACTAGCGGGAGGATCCAAGAGACCCAGTACTTC. Protein: CASTLGTSGRIQETQYF.

V usage is TRBV18 and J usage is TRBJ2-5; no clear D gene. The CDR3 covers 12 residues. V shed 0 bases and J shed 9 bases, with 8 bases lying between them. Germline CDR1 is KGHSH and CDR2 is LQKENI. CDR3 loop: CASSPPRGAQYF. CDR3 bases: TGTGCCAGCTCACCACCGCGTGGCGCCCAGTACTTC.

The table lists this clone with a few counts. This chain links TRBV4-1 with TRBJ2-5, with unresolved D. The J call may not be correct, given that the DNA end is closer to TRBJ2-7. The CDR3 is made up of 13 amino acids. Germline lookup yields CDR1 MGHRA and CDR2 YSYEKL. The CDR3 DNA reads as TGCGCCAGCAGCCATGAACCCCGCTACGAGCAGTACTTC. Translation gives CASSHEPRYEQYF.

The CDR3 spells CASSYLPGDRAGEQYF. The CDR3 DNA reads as TGTGCCAGCAGTTACCTTCCGGGGGACAGGGCTGGCGAGCAGTACTTC. The chain has TRBV6-5 and TRBJ2-7; 9 positions match TRBD1. Germline V gene sequence: CDR1 MNHEY, CDR2 SVGAGI. V lost 2 bases and J lost 6; bases outside the gene matches: 11. The CDR3 is made up of 16 amino acids.

The chain uses TRBV4-1 and TRBJ2-1; 7 bases are a match to TRBD2. Germline lookup yields CDR1 MGHRA and CDR2 YSYEKL. This CDR3 spans 17 amino acids. V was pared by 0 bases and J by 14 bases, with 19 bases of the junction left unmatched. DNA for the CDR3: TGCGCCAGCAGCCAAGATCAGGCAGCGGGAACGATTCAGGCTGAGTTCTTC. Translating gives CASSQDQAAGTIQAEFF.

This clone was detected a few times. The chain recombines TRBV5-6 with TRBJ2-2; TRBD1 is a possible D gene (5 bases). The CDR3 spans 18 residues. V lost 3 bases, J lost 5 bases, and 23 bases lay in between. The germline gives CDR1 SGHDT, CDR2 YYEEEE. Written as DNA, the CDR3 is TGTGCCAGCAGCTCCTCCCCCCGGACCCCAGGGTGGACCGGGGAGCTGTTTTTT. Protein: CASSSSPRTPGWTGELFF.